This passage covers 24 T cell receptor beta chains from one sample sequenced in a study of cytomegalovirus exposure and HLA in healthy donors listed by TCRdb under 2017. Library preparation used the immunoSEQ multiplex PCR assay. A mixture of 60 forward primers for TCR Vbeta segments and 13 reverse primers for TCR Jbeta segments was used in the multiplex PCR. The immuneACCESS repertoire file appears here via TCRdb, limited to in-frame rearrangements. These files lack a portion of the clones; in checked studies, under half of the deficit traces to unresolved V genes, and the cause of the others is not known. The sample table holds approximately 160,000 clones, of which about four fifths were seen once. The ten largest make up 0.77% of the sample. Source material: PBMCs. The receptors here all came from a young woman in good health and CMV-seronegative.

V is TRBV9 and J is TRBJ2-3, with 9 bases lining up with TRBD2. The length of the CDR3 is 16 residues. Trimming at V came to 2 bases and at J to 1 base, leaving 5 bases not matched to a gene. Looked up from germline, CDR1 is SGDLS and CDR2 is YYNGEE. CDR3 region: CASSVGGGGGTDTQYF. The CDR3 DNA follows: TGTGCCAGCAGCGTTGGCGGGGGGGGCGGCACAGATACGCAGTATTTT.

The chain carries TRBV5-4 and TRBJ2-1, with D tentatively TRBD2 (5 bases). The germline gives CDR1 SGHNT, CDR2 YYREEE (reference sequence). Trimming took off 4 bases at V and 8 bases at J, with 13 bases between the two ends. The CDR3 runs 13 residues. CDR3 in amino acids: CASSGRARYEQFF. In nucleotides, the CDR3 is TGTGCCAGCAGCGGGCGGGCTAGATATGAGCAGTTCTTC.

V gene TRBV5-4 combines with J gene TRBJ2-2; weak D call: TRBD1 (7 bases). The ends were cut back, 4 bases at V and 4 bases at J, with 17 bases in the middle. Per germline, CDR1 SGHNT and CDR2 YYREEE (reference sequence). The CDR3 covers 16 residues. CDR3 amino acids: CASSRRAGGTTGELFF. CDR3 nucleotides: TGTGCCAGCAGCCGGAGGGCAGGGGGTACCACCGGGGAGCTGTTTTTT.

The V gene is TRBV5-1, the J gene TRBJ2-5; 7 nucleotides line up with TRBD1. The J call may be faulty, since TRBJ2-7 better matches the DNA end. The V gene's germline CDR1 is SGHRS and CDR2 YFSETQ. The CDR3 consists of 15 residues. CDR3 DNA: TGCGCCAGCAGCCCAAGACAGGGACGGAAAGACGAGCAGTACTTC. Its protein is CASSPRQGRKDEQYF.

This rearrangement joins TRBV5-1 to TRBJ1-2, with D possibly matching TRBD1 (6 bases). This CDR3 is built from 15 residues. Looked up from germline, CDR1 is SGHRS and CDR2 is YFSETQ. V lost 4 bases and J 7 bases, leaving 20 bases between the germline ends. The CDR3 DNA sequence: TGCGCCAGCAGCCTTCTAGGGCAGGGACAAGGTGGCTACACCTTC. Its translation is CASSLLGQGQGGYTF. The full variable domain, in which reference TRBV5-1 and TRBJ1-2 provide the parts outside the CDR3, is KAGVTQTPRYLIKTRGQQVTLSCSPISGHRSVSWYQQTPGQGLQFLFEYFSETQRNKGNFPGRFSGRQFSNSRSEMNVSTLELGDSALYLCASSLLGQGQGGYTFGSGTRLTVV.

CDR3 loop: CASSSPTGGMNTEAFF. The CDR3 nucleotides are TGTGCCAGCAGTAGCCCCACCGGGGGGATGAACACTGAAGCTTTCTTT. J is TRBJ1-1 and V is TRBV28, with a possible D match to TRBD1 (5 bases). The CDR3 loop spans 16 amino acids. V was pared by 5 bases and J by 0 bases, with 16 bases between. CDR1 and CDR2 (germline): MDHEN, SYDVKM.

The chain couples TRBV11-3 to TRBJ2-7; TRBD1 matches at 8 bases. Germline V lookup: CDR1 SGHNT, CDR2 YENEEA. Trimming took 5 bases from V and 1 from J; bases not matched to a gene: 7. The CDR3 extends over 15 amino acids. CDR3 coding DNA: TGTGCCAGCAGCCTCCAAGACAGGGGTTCCTACGAGCAGTACTTC. Residues: CASSLQDRGSYEQYF.

V is TRBV5-6 and J is TRBJ2-2; D remains ambiguous. CDR1 is SGHDT, CDR2 YYEEEE, per germline. The CDR3 consists of 14 residues. V was pared by 3 bases and J by 3 bases, with 9 bases between. In DNA form, the CDR3 reads TGTGCCAGCAGCTCCCAGGTTTACACCGGGGAGCTGTTTTTT. Its protein is CASSSQVYTGELFF. The full variable domain, rest sourced from reference TRBV5-6 and TRBJ2-2, is DAGVTQSPTHLIKTRGQQVTLRCSPKSGHDTVSWYQQALGQGPQFIFQYYEEEERQRGNFPDRFSGHQFPNYSSELNVNALLLGDSALYLCASSSQVYTGELFFGEGSRLTVL.

This chain uses TRBV10-3 with TRBJ2-1; tentative D call: TRBD2 (6 bases). The CDR3 extends over 13 amino acids. Germline V gene data show CDR1 as ENHRY and CDR2 as SYGVKD. Deletions cut 6 bases from V and 9 bases from J, with 15 bases between. CDR3 loop: CAIRPGEMIEQFF. DNA for the CDR3: TGTGCCATCAGGCCGGGAGAAATGATTGAGCAGTTCTTC.

The chain uses TRBV4-1 and TRBJ2-7; perhaps TRBD1 as D (6 bases). The V gene's germline CDR1 is MGHRA and CDR2 YSYEKL. This CDR3 contains 15 residues. With 5 bases removed from V and 0 bases from J, the gap between germline ends came to 14 bases. DNA for the CDR3: TGCGCCAGCAGCATGACCGGCAGGGGCTCCTACGAGCAGTACTTC. Translating gives CASSMTGRGSYEQYF.

The chain's CDR3 is CASSTTAQETQYF. CDR3 bases: TGTGCCAGCAGCACGACAGCACAAGAGACCCAGTACTTC. This chain uses TRBV28 with TRBJ2-5; TRBD1 is a possible D gene (5 bases). Trimming left V 6 bases short and J 2 bases short, with 10 bases between. The germline gives CDR1 MDHEN, CDR2 SYDVKM. CDR3 size: 13 residues.

This chain joins TRBV7-9 and TRBJ2-1; tentative D call: TRBD2 (5 bases). CDR1 and CDR2 (germline): SEHNR, FQNEAQ (reference sequence). The CDR3 runs to 15 residues. V dropped 5 bases and J dropped 0 bases, with 11 bases sitting between them. CDR3 in DNA: TGTGCCAGCAGCACTCCGGGGAGCTCCTACAATGAGCAGTTCTTC. Residues: CASSTPGSSYNEQFF.

This clone was detected a few times. The rearrangement uses TRBV28 and TRBJ2-5; 8 positions agree with TRBD1. V was clipped by 3 bases and J by 2 bases; unmatched bases: 14. Germline lookup yields CDR1 MDHEN and CDR2 SYDVKM. The CDR3 is made up of 18 amino acids. The CDR3 loop reads CASSFLLSGTGLQETQYF. CDR3 DNA: TGTGCCAGCAGTTTTTTGTTGTCTGGGACAGGTCTTCAAGAGACCCAGTACTTC. The full variable domain, completed using reference TRBV28 and TRBJ2-5, is DVKVTQSSRYLVKRTGEKVFLECVQDMDHENMFWYRQDPGLGLRLIYFSYDVKMKEKGDIPEGYSVSREKKERFSLILESASTNQTSMYLCASSFLLSGTGLQETQYFGPGTRLLVL.

This clone occurred once. This rearrangement joins TRBV20-1 to TRBJ2-1; D perhaps matches TRBD2 (7 bases). Germline V gene data show CDR1 as DFQATT and CDR2 as SNEGSKA (reference sequence). The CDR3 has 11 residues. With 5 bases removed from V and 9 bases from J, the gap between germline ends came to 11 bases. CDR3 amino acids: CSAGGAGEQFF. CDR3 nucleotide sequence: TGCAGTGCTGGGGGGGCGGGTGAGCAGTTCTTC.

This chain connects TRBV5-1 to TRBJ2-7; 11 bases agree with TRBD2. The germline V gene has CDR1 SGHRS and CDR2 YFSETQ. J gave up 4 bases and V 2 bases, and 8 bases lay outside the gene matches. There are 16 residues in the CDR3. CDR3 amino acids: CASSFLTSGSEYEQYF. In DNA form, the CDR3 reads TGCGCCAGCAGCTTCCTCACTAGCGGGAGTGAGTACGAGCAGTACTTC. The variable domain in full, completed from reference TRBV5-1 and TRBJ2-7, reads KAGVTQTPRYLIKTRGQQVTLSCSPISGHRSVSWYQQTPGQGLQFLFEYFSETQRNKGNFPGRFSGRQFSNSRSEMNVSTLELGDSALYLCASSFLTSGSEYEQYFGPGTRLTVT.

This chain uses TRBV6-1 with TRBJ2-5, with 8 bases aligning to TRBD1. Judging by the DNA end, TRBJ2-7 fits better; the J call may be wrong. From germline, CDR1 is MNHNS and CDR2 SASEGT. There are 15 residues in the CDR3. The CDR3, as DNA: TGTGCCAGCAACTCTCGGGACAGGACGGCCTACGAGCAGTACTTC. Translated, it gives CASNSRDRTAYEQYF.

The chain couples TRBV29-1 to TRBJ2-5, with TRBD1 matching over 7 bases. The CDR3 has 14 residues. The V gene's germline CDR1 is SQVTM and CDR2 ANQGSEA. The V segment lost 7 bases and the J segment 5 bases; nucleotides outside the gene matches: 13. DNA of the CDR3: TGCAGCGGTAGAAAGGGGGCCGGTGGTGAGACCCAGTACTTC. This translates into CSGRKGAGGETQYF.

The chain carries TRBV28 and TRBJ1-1; D remains unclear. Germline-derived CDR1 and CDR2 are MDHEN and SYDVKM. Trimming shortened V by 5 bases and J by 6 bases, and 7 bases separated the two germline ends. The CDR3 runs 11 residues. CDR3 sequence: CASSGLSEAFF. In DNA, the CDR3 is TGTGCCAGCAGTGGGCTCTCTGAAGCTTTCTTT.

The CDR3 sequence is CASGLWRQGTNEQFF. CDR3 bases: TGTGCTAGTGGTTTGTGGCGGCAGGGAACGAATGAGCAGTTCTTC. The V gene is TRBV12-5, the J gene TRBJ2-1; possibly TRBD1 for D (5 bases). The CDR3 runs to 15 residues. Germline loops: CDR1 LGHNT, CDR2 FRNRAP. Trimming pared 2 bases from V and 7 bases from J, leaving 15 bases between.

The V and J genes are TRBV5-1 and TRBJ1-5; D is undetermined. V dropped 4 bases and J dropped 3 bases, with 14 bases sitting between them. Per germline, CDR1 SGHRS and CDR2 YFSETQ. The CDR3 totals 15 residues. DNA of the CDR3: TGCGCCAGCAGCCCCCTAGCCGGCTTCAATCAGCCCCAGCATTTT. It yields the protein CASSPLAGFNQPQHF.

The rearrangement uses TRBV6-1 and TRBJ1-1; 9 bases match TRBD1. The V and J ends lost 4 bases and 5 bases, in that order; junction bases with no gene match: 5. The CDR3 loop spans 14 amino acids. CDR1 MNHNS and CDR2 SASEGT come from the germline V gene. CDR3 sequence reads: CASSGQGGSTEAFF. The CDR3 nucleotides are TGTGCCAGCAGTGGACAGGGGGGAAGTACTGAAGCTTTCTTT.

This clone was counted a single time. This chain connects TRBV7-6 to TRBJ2-2; 7 bases fit TRBD2. This CDR3 is built from 15 residues. Germline V gives CDR1 SGHVS, CDR2 FNYEAQ. Germline trimming cut 5 bases from V and 6 bases from J; bases unmatched to any gene: 9. The CDR3 here is CASSPQGGAAGELFF. In DNA form, the CDR3 reads TGTGCCAGCAGCCCCCAGGGAGGGGCGGCCGGGGAGCTGTTTTTT.

The V gene is TRBV5-4, the J gene TRBJ2-1; maybe TRBD1 (5 bases). The germline V gene encodes CDR1 SGHNT and CDR2 YYREEE (reference sequence). The V end was cut by 4 bases, the J end by 9 bases, with 14 bases between. This CDR3 comprises 13 residues. CDR3 coding DNA: TGTGCCAGCAGCACGGACAAATGGGGTGAGCAGTTCTTC. Amino acid sequence: CASSTDKWGEQFF.

The chain has TRBV6-6 and TRBJ2-7, with 10 nucleotides matching TRBD2. Germline V gene sequence: CDR1 MNHNY, CDR2 SVGAGI (reference sequence). V trimming: 6 bases; J trimming: 1 base; junction bases outside the gene matches: 3. CDR3 length: 14 amino acids. CDR3 sequence reads: CASSQTSGSYEQYF. The CDR3 DNA reads TGTGCCAGCAGCCAGACTAGCGGGTCCTACGAGCAGTACTTC.